The next 10 T cell receptor beta chains were all read from a single sample in a study of cytomegalovirus exposure and HLA in healthy donors. PCR was performed using 60 Vbeta and 13 Jbeta primers. The repertoire was sequenced with immunoSEQ multiplex PCR; TCRdb's copy has only in-frame clones and lacks some. The sample shows around 180,000 clones, 80% of them seen only once. Sequences were obtained from PBMCs. Receptors were obtained from a man in his forties in good health and CMV-seronegative.

On this clone itself: Within the sample, other DNA sequences also encode this same CDR3. This chain uses TRBV7-2 with TRBJ1-1, with 9 bases matching TRBD1. Per the germline V gene, CDR1 is SGHTA and CDR2 is FQGNSA. CDR3 length: 18 amino acids. With 2 bases clipped from V and 0 bases from J, the junction kept 10 bases outside the gene matches. For the CDR3, the DNA is TGTGCCAGCAGCTTAAGATCGGGGACAGGGACCTTGAACACTGAAGCTTTCTTT. This gives the protein CASSLRSGTGTLNTEAFF. Using reference TRBV7-2 and TRBJ1-1 for the parts outside the CDR3, the full variable domain is GAGVSQSPSNKVTEKGKDVELRCDPISGHTALYWYRQSLGQGLEFLIYFQGNSAPDKSGLPSDRFSAERTGGSVSTLTIQRTQQEDSAVYLCASSLRSGTGTLNTEAFFGQGTRLTVV.

The rearrangement uses TRBV9 and TRBJ1-1, with D possibly TRBD1 on 6 matching bases. V was pared by 0 bases and J by 1 base, with 7 bases between. This CDR3 is built from 14 residues. The germline CDR1 and CDR2 sequences are SGDLS and YYNGEE. The DNA of the CDR3 is TGTGCCAGCAGCGTAGTAGGGGGGAACACTGAAGCTTTCTTT. Protein product: CASSVVGGNTEAFF.

The chain joins TRBV18 to TRBJ1-1; D is ambiguous. This CDR3 spans 15 amino acids. V lost 3 bases to trimming and J lost 0 bases, with 11 bases between them. Germline V gives CDR1 KGHSH, CDR2 LQKENI. As DNA, the CDR3 is TGTGCCAGCTCACCGATTACTAGAATGAACACTGAAGCTTTCTTT. It encodes CASSPITRMNTEAFF.

This clone was picked up a small number of times. V is TRBV5-6 and J is TRBJ1-1; D gene ambiguous. The CDR3 contains 14 residues. Germline V gene sequence: CDR1 SGHDT, CDR2 YYEEEE. V was cut by 1 base and J by 6 bases, with 13 bases left in between. CDR3 residues: CASSLRGPFPEAFF. CDR3 coding DNA: TGTGCCAGCAGCTTGAGAGGGCCTTTCCCTGAAGCTTTCTTT. The full variable domain, completed using reference TRBV5-6 and TRBJ1-1, is DAGVTQSPTHLIKTRGQQVTLRCSPKSGHDTVSWYQQALGQGPQFIFQYYEEEERQRGNFPDRFSGHQFPNYSSELNVNALLLGDSALYLCASSLRGPFPEAFFGQGTRLTVV.

This chain uses TRBV15 with TRBJ2-7; D possibly corresponds to TRBD2 (6 bases). This CDR3 is built from 17 residues. The ends were cut back, 5 bases at V and 4 bases at J, with 24 bases in the middle. Germline CDR1 is LNHNV and CDR2 is YYDKDF (reference sequence). The CDR3 coding sequence is TGTGCCACCAGCTCACCCACGCCGGGACTTCAACCTTACGAGCAGTACTTC. Translated, it gives CATSSPTPGLQPYEQYF.

This chain links TRBV27 with TRBJ1-1; TRBD1 aligns across 7 bases. V was pared by 4 bases and J by 12 bases, with 8 bases of the junction left unmatched. CDR1 and CDR2 from the germline V gene are MNHEY and SMNVEV (reference sequence). The CDR3 is 12 residues long. CDR3 amino acids: CASSSSTGNTFF. The CDR3 DNA is TGTGCCAGCAGTTCCTCGACAGGGAATACTTTCTTT.

The V gene is TRBV7-2, the J gene TRBJ1-2; TRBD1 matches 8 bases. The CDR3 contains 15 residues. V lost 2 bases, J lost 3 bases, and 5 bases stayed unmatched. Germline assignment: CDR1 SGHTA and CDR2 FQGNSA. The CDR3 protein is CASSLTRQGHYGYTF. The CDR3 DNA sequence: TGTGCCAGCAGCTTAACCCGACAGGGGCACTATGGCTACACCTTC.

The CDR3 here is CASSVSSGTDTQYF. In DNA form, the CDR3 reads TGTGCCAGCAGTGTTAGTAGCGGGACAGATACGCAGTATTTT. The chain employs TRBV6-1 and TRBJ2-3; 7 bases agree with TRBD2. This CDR3 spans 14 amino acids. Germline lookup yields CDR1 MNHNS and CDR2 SASEGT. J gave up 3 bases and V 4 bases, and 4 bases lay outside the gene matches.

The chain combines TRBV7-8 with TRBJ2-7; D remains ambiguous. The ends were cut back, 1 base at V and 5 bases at J, with 9 bases in the middle. Germline assignment: CDR1 SGHVS and CDR2 FQNEAQ. The CDR3 has 13 residues. The CDR3 region is CASSLVVSHEQYF. The DNA for the CDR3 is TGTGCCAGCAGCTTAGTAGTGTCCCACGAGCAGTACTTC.

V gene TRBV4-1 combines with J gene TRBJ1-1; D is unclear. Trimming pared 0 bases from V and 0 bases from J, leaving 8 bases between. CDR1 is MGHRA, CDR2 YSYEKL, per germline. This CDR3 is built from 15 residues. DNA of the CDR3: TGCGCCAGCAGCCAAGATCGAGAGATGAACACTGAAGCTTTCTTT. Amino acids: CASSQDREMNTEAFF.